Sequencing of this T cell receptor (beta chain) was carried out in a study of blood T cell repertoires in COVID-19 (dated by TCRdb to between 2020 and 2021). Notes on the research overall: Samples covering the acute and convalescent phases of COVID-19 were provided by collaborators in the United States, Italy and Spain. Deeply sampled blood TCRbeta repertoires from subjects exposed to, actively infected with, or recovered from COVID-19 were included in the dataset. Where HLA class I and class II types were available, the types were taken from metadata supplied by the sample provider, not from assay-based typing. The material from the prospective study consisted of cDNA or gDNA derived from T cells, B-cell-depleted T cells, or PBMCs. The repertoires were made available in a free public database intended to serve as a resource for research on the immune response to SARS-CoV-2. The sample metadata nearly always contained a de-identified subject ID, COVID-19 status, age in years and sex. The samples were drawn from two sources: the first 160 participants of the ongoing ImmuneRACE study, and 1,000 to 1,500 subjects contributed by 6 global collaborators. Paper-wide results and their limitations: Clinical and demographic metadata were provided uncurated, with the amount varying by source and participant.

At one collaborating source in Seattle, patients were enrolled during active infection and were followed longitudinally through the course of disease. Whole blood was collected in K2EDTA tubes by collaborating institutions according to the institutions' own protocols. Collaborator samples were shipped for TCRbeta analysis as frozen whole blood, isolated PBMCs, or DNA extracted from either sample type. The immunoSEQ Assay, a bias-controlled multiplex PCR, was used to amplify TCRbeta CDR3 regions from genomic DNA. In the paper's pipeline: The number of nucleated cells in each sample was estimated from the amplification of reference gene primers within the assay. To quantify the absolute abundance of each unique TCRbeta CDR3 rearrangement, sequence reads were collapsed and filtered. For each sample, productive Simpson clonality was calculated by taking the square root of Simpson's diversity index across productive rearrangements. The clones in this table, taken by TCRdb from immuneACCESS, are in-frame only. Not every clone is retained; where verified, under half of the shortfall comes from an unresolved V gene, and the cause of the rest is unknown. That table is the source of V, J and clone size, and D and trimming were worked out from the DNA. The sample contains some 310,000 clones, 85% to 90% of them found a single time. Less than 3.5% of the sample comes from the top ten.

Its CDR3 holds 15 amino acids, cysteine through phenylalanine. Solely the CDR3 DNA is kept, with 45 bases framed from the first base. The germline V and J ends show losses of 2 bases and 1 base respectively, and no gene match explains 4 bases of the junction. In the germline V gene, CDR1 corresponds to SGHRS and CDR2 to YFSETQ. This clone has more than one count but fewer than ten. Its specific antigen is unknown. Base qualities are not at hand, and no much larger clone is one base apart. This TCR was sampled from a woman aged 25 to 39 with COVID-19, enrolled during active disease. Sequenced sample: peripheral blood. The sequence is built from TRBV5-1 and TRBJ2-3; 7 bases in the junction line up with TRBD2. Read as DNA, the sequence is TGCGCCAGCAGCTTCAGGCGGGAGCGCACAGATACGCAGTATTTT. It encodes CASSFRRERTDTQYF. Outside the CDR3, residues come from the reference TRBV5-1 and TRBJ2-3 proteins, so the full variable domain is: KAGVTQTPRYLIKTRGQQVTLSCSPISGHRSVSWYQQTPGQGLQFLFEYFSETQRNKGNFPGRFSGRQFSNSRSEMNVSTLELGDSALYLCASSFRRERTDTQYFGPGTRLTVL.